Listed here are 20 T cell receptor beta chains from one sample, sequenced in a study of Ad26.COV2.S vaccination and SARS-CoV-2 variants. Profiling relied on immunoSEQ multiplex PCR, and the TCRdb table lists in-frame clones only, not all of them. The sample has some 300,000 clones, 86% seen once. Sample treatment: roughly 18 received Ad26.COV2.S at low or high dose, single or two shots; about five received placebo; per-sample allocation not given. Repertoires come from day 63 after the first vaccine or placebo injection. The sequencing here drew on peripheral blood, taken in a trial of Ad26.COV2.S vaccine versus placebo. The source of these receptors is a person aged 18-65 years who received the Ad26.COV2.S COVID-19 vaccine or a placebo.

The chain links TRBV6-5 to TRBJ1-1; a possible D gene is TRBD1 (6 bases). The CDR3 covers 14 residues. CDR1 and CDR2 from the germline V gene are MNHEY and SVGAGI. The germline V and J ends were trimmed by 6 bases and 4 bases, with 15 bases remaining between them. The CDR3 region is CASSPQGWGTEAFF. The CDR3 DNA follows: TGTGCCAGCAGCCCACAGGGTTGGGGCACTGAAGCTTTCTTT.

This chain uses TRBV13 with TRBJ2-2, with a possible D match to TRBD1 (5 bases). Germline lookup yields CDR1 PRHDT and CDR2 FYEKMQ (reference sequence). The CDR3 is made up of 14 amino acids. V was cut by 8 bases and J by 3 bases, with 13 bases left in between. The DNA of the CDR3 is TGTGCCAGCCGCTCAGGGAAGTACACCGGGGAGCTGTTTTTT. Translated, it gives CASRSGKYTGELFF.

The chain combines TRBV5-6 with TRBJ2-4; D is perhaps TRBD1 or TRBD2 (5 bases each). Germline V CDR1 and CDR2: SGHDT, YYEEEE. The V and J ends lost 0 bases and 0 bases respectively, with 19 bases between them. The CDR3 sequence is 19 residues long. CDR3 in amino acids: CASSLVLREPPLAKNIQYF. CDR3 DNA: TGTGCCAGCAGCTTGGTTCTCAGGGAGCCCCCTCTAGCCAAAAACATTCAGTACTTC.

The chain carries TRBV18 and TRBJ1-3; no clear D gene. This CDR3 is 14 amino acids long. From germline, CDR1 is KGHSH and CDR2 LQKENI. Between the trimmed V and J ends, which lost 3 bases and 0 bases, there was a span of 6 bases. The CDR3 DNA reads TGTGCCAGCTCACCGGGATACTCTGGAAACACCATATATTTT. This translates into CASSPGYSGNTIYF.

This chain connects TRBV5-1 to TRBJ2-5; possibly TRBD2 for D (6 bases). V was pared by 2 bases and J by 1 base, with 15 bases between. This CDR3 contains 16 residues. Germline CDR1 SGHRS, CDR2 YFSETQ. CDR3 DNA sequence: TGCGCCAGCAGCTTTTTGTCTCGGGGGAGCCAAGAGACCCAGTACTTC. Residues: CASSFLSRGSQETQYF.

The chain couples TRBV5-4 to TRBJ2-5, with D possibly being TRBD1 or TRBD2 (5 bases each). V gave up 0 bases and J gave up 4 bases, with 16 bases separating them. The germline CDR1 and CDR2 sequences are SGHNT and YYREEE (reference sequence). The CDR3 consists of 16 residues. The CDR3, as DNA: TGTGCCAGCAGCTTGGAGGTCGGCCGAGGGGCAGAGACCCAGTACTTC. It is translated as CASSLEVGRGAETQYF.

The chain uses TRBV10-3 and TRBJ1-6; a weak D match, TRBD1 (5 bases). This CDR3 spans 13 amino acids. Trimming removed 7 bases from V and 6 bases from J, with 10 bases in between. Germline assignment: CDR1 ENHRY and CDR2 SYGVKD. CDR3 residues: CAITQGLNSPLHF. The CDR3 bases are TGTGCCATCACGCAGGGACTTAATTCACCCCTCCACTTT.

The gene calls are TRBV7-9 and TRBJ1-4; TRBD1 might be the D (5 bases). V lost 4 bases to trimming and J lost 6 bases, with 15 bases between them. Germline loops: CDR1 SEHNR, CDR2 FQNEAQ (reference sequence). CDR3 length equals 15 residues. This CDR3 reads CASSSEGLSHEKLFF. The CDR3 nucleotides read TGTGCCAGCAGCTCCGAGGGACTGTCTCATGAAAAACTGTTTTTT.

This clone was observed a few times. This chain joins TRBV12-5 and TRBJ2-5; 8 bases are a match to TRBD1. Germline assignment: CDR1 LGHNT and CDR2 FRNRAP. The J segment lost 2 bases and the V segment lost 5 bases, leaving 4 bases of the junction unmatched. The CDR3 has 14 residues. The CDR3 region is CASGPGTGQETQYF. The CDR3 nucleotides are TGTGCTAGTGGTCCCGGGACAGGTCAAGAGACCCAGTACTTC.

The gene calls are TRBV30 and TRBJ2-7, with unresolved D. The CDR3 is 11 amino acids. V was cut by 2 bases and J by 5 bases, with 7 bases left in between. Germline V gene lookup returns CDR1 GTSNPN and CDR2 SVGIG (reference sequence). CDR3 DNA sequence: TGTGCCTGGAGTAATAGCCACGAGCAGTACTTC. Encoded protein: CAWSNSHEQYF. Full variable domain (remainder filled in from reference TRBV30 and TRBJ2-7): SQTIHQWPATLVQPVGSPLSLECTVEGTSNPNLYWYRQAAGRGLQLLFYSVGIGQISSEVPQNLSASRPQDRQFILSSKKLLLSDSGFYLCAWSNSHEQYFGPGTRLTVT.

V usage is TRBV20-1 and J usage is TRBJ2-1, with D unresolved. The CDR3 is 11 residues long. CDR1 DFQATT and CDR2 SNEGSKA come from the germline V gene (reference sequence). Deletions cut 7 bases from V and 4 bases from J, with 8 bases between. The CDR3 loop reads CSVLEYNEQFF. The CDR3, as DNA: TGCAGTGTCCTCGAGTACAATGAGCAGTTCTTC.

The chain joins TRBV5-1 to TRBJ1-3; perhaps TRBD1 as D (5 bases). Germline CDR1 SGHRS, CDR2 YFSETQ. The CDR3 is made up of 15 amino acids. V was pared by 0 bases and J by 9 bases, with 16 bases between. The CDR3 reads CASSLGGSDTVTIYF. In DNA form, the CDR3 reads TGCGCCAGCAGCTTGGGAGGTTCGGACACCGTCACCATATATTTT.

For the CDR3, the DNA is TGCGCCAGCAGCTTGGACAGACAACCCAGGGAGCAGTACTTC. Its translation is CASSLDRQPREQYF. The chain recombines TRBV5-1 with TRBJ2-7; D remains unclear. The CDR3 contains 14 residues. Trimming took off 0 bases at V and 7 bases at J, with 14 bases between the two ends. Germline V gene lookup returns CDR1 SGHRS and CDR2 YFSETQ.

The chain uses TRBV3-1 (or the pseudogene TRBV3-2) and TRBJ2-3; 11 nucleotides line up with TRBD2. V lost 4 bases to trimming and J lost 3 bases; unmatched junction nucleotides: 6. Germline CDR1 and CDR2: LGHDT and YNNKEL (reference sequence). There are 16 residues in the CDR3. CDR3: CASSPIAGGQTDTQYF. As DNA, the CDR3 is TGTGCCAGCAGCCCGATAGCGGGGGGGCAGACAGATACGCAGTATTTT.

This chain joins TRBV7-9 and TRBJ1-1; tentative D call: TRBD1 (5 bases). The V end was cut by 3 bases, the J end by 2 bases, with 16 bases between. This CDR3 has 16 residues. Germline V CDR1 and CDR2: SEHNR, FQNEAQ (reference sequence). The CDR3 nucleotides are TGTGCCAGCAGCTTCGACAGCGGGGGAAGCAACACTGAAGCTTTCTTT. Its translation is CASSFDSGGSNTEAFF.

The chain employs TRBV9 and TRBJ2-3; D is unclear. The germline V and J ends were trimmed by 3 bases and 6 bases, with 8 bases remaining between them. CDR1 and CDR2 from the germline V gene are SGDLS and YYNGEE. The CDR3 covers 12 residues. CDR3 sequence: CASSGGTDTQYF. CDR3 in DNA: TGTGCCAGCAGCGGCGGAACGGATACGCAGTATTTT.

V and J are TRBV27 and TRBJ1-1, with D hard to call. V was pared by 5 bases and J by 1 base, with 11 bases between. The CDR3 contains 14 residues. The germline gives CDR1 MNHEY, CDR2 SMNVEV (reference sequence). CDR3 sequence (DNA): TGTGCCAGCAGTACGAGGACGGAGAACACTGAAGCTTTCTTT. Translated, it gives CASSTRTENTEAFF.

The chain has TRBV4-2 and TRBJ2-1, with 16 bases matching TRBD2. CDR1 LGHNA and CDR2 YNFKEQ come from the germline V gene. The CDR3 totals 17 residues. Unmatched junction bases numbered 3, after V lost 3 bases and J lost 4 bases. CDR3 sequence (DNA): TGTGCCAGCAGCCAGGGGACTAGCGGGGGGGCATACAATGAGCAGTTCTTC. Translated, it gives CASSQGTSGGAYNEQFF.

This rearrangement joins TRBV19 to TRBJ1-4, with D unresolved. Per germline, CDR1 LNHDA and CDR2 SQIVND (reference sequence). This CDR3 is 14 amino acids long. Trimming took off 2 bases at V and 4 bases at J, with 8 bases between the two ends. CDR3 nucleotide sequence: TGTGCCAGTAGTATACAGGAGTTTAATGAAAAACTGTTTTTT. Protein product: CASSIQEFNEKLFF.

V gene TRBV5-8 combines with J gene TRBJ2-3; weak D call: TRBD1 (7 bases). This CDR3 is 15 amino acids long. The germline CDR1 and CDR2 sequences are SGHTS and YDEGEE. Trimming left V 4 bases short and J 4 bases short, with 16 bases between. CDR3 sequence (DNA): TGTGCCAGCAGCCGACTAGTCAGGGGGGCAGATACGCAGTATTTT. It specifies CASSRLVRGADTQYF.